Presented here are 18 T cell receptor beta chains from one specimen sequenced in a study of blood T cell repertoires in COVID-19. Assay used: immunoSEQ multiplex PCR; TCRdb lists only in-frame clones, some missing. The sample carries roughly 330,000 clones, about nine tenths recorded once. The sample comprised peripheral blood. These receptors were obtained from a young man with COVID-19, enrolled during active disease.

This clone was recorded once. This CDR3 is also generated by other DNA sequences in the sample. This CDR3 is CASSEGQISYNEQFF. The CDR3 region has the DNA TGTGCCAGCAGTGAAGGACAGATATCCTACAATGAGCAGTTCTTC. The genes are TRBV6-1 and TRBJ2-1; D might be TRBD1 (5 bases). Trimming shortened V by 1 base and J by 1 base, and 8 bases separated the two germline ends. This CDR3 region has 15 residues. CDR1 and CDR2 from the germline V gene are MNHNS and SASEGT.

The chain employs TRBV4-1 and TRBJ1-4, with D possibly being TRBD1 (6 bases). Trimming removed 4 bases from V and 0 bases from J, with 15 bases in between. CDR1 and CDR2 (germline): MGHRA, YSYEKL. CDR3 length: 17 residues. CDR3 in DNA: TGCGCCAGCAGCCTAGAGGACAGCCATGCAACTAATGAAAAACTGTTTTTT. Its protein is CASSLEDSHATNEKLFF.

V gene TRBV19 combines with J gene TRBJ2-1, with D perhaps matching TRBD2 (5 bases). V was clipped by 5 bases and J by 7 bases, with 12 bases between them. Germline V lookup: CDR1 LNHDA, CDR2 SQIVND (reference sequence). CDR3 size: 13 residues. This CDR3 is CASSPPRGNEQFF. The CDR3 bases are TGTGCCAGTAGTCCCCCCCGGGGTAATGAGCAGTTCTTC.

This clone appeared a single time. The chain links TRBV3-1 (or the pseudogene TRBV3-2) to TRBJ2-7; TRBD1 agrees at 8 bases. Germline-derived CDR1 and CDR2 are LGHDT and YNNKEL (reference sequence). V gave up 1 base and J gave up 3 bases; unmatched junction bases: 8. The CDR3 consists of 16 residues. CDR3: CASSQVLLTGDYEQYF. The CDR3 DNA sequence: TGTGCCAGCAGCCAAGTTCTTTTGACAGGGGACTACGAGCAGTACTTC.

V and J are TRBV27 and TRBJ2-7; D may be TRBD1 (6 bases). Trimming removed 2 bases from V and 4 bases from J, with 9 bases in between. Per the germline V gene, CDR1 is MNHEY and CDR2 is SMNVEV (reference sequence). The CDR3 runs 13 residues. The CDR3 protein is CASSLNREYEQYF. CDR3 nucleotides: TGTGCCAGCAGTTTAAACAGGGAGTACGAGCAGTACTTC.

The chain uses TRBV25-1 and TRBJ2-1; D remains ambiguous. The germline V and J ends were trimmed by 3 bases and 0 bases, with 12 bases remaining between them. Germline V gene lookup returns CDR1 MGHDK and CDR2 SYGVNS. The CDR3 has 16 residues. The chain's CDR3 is CASSDDHWSSYNEQFF. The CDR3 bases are TGTGCCAGCAGTGACGATCATTGGAGCTCCTACAATGAGCAGTTCTTC.

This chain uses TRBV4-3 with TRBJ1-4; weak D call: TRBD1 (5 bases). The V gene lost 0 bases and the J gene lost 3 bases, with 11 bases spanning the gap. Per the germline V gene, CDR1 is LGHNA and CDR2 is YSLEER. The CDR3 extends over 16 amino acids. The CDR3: CASSQDQGAANEKLFF. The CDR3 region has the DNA TGCGCCAGCAGCCAAGATCAGGGTGCCGCTAATGAAAAACTGTTTTTT.

CDR3 in amino acids: CASSQNPGQGEKLFF. In DNA, the CDR3 is TGTGCCAGCAGTCAAAATCCGGGACAGGGGGAAAAACTGTTTTTT. The chain employs TRBV7-3 and TRBJ1-4; 10 bases map to TRBD1. Trimming took 6 bases from V and 8 from J; bases not matched to a gene: 9. The CDR3 is made up of 15 amino acids. Germline CDR1 is SGHTA and CDR2 is FQGTGA. The full variable domain, rest sourced from reference TRBV7-3 and TRBJ1-4, is GAGVSQTPSNKVTEKGKYVELRCDPISGHTALYWYRQSLGQGPEFLIYFQGTGAADDSGLPNDRFFAVRPEGSVSTLKIQRTERGDSAVYLCASSQNPGQGEKLFFGSGTQLSVL.

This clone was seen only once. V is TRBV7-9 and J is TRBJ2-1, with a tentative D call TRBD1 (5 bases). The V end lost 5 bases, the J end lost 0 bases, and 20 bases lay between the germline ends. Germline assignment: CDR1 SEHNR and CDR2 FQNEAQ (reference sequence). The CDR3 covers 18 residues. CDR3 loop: CASSLGGPGPSSYNEQFF. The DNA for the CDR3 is TGTGCCAGCAGCCTAGGTGGCCCAGGGCCGAGCTCCTACAATGAGCAGTTCTTC.

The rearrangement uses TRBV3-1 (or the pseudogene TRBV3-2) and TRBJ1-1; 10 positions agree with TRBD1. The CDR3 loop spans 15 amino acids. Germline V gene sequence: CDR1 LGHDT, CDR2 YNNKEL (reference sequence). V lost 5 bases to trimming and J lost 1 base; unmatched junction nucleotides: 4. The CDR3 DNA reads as TGTGCCAGCAGCTCCCGGACAGGGGGGAACACTGAAGCTTTCTTT. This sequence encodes CASSSRTGGNTEAFF.

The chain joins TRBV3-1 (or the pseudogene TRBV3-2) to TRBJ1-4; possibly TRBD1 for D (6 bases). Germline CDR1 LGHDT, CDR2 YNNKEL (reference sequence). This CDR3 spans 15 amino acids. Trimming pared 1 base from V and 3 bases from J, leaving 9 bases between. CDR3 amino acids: CASSQVRGANEKLFF. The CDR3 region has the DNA TGTGCCAGCAGCCAAGTCAGGGGCGCTAATGAAAAACTGTTTTTT.

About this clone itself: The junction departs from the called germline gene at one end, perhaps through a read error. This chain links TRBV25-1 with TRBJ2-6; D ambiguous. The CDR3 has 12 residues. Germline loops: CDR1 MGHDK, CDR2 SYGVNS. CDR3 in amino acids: CATKTGSNVLTF. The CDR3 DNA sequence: TGTGCCACCAAGACTGGGTCCAACGTCCTGACTTTC.

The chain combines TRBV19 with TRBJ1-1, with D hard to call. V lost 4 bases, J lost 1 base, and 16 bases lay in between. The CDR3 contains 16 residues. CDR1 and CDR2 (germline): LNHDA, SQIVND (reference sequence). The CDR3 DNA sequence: TGTGCCAGTAGTAAAATGAGACCGGGAGGGAACACTGAAGCTTTCTTT. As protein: CASSKMRPGGNTEAFF. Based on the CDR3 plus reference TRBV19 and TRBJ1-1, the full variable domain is DGGITQSPKYLFRKEGQNVTLSCEQNLNHDAMYWYRQDPGQGLRLIYYSQIVNDFQKGDIAEGYSVSREKKESFPLTVTSAQKNPTAFYLCASSKMRPGGNTEAFFGQGTRLTVV.

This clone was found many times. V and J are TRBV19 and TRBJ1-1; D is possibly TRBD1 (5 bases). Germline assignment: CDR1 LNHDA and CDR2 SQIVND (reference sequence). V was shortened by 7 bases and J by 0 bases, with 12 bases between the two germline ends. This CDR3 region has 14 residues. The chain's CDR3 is CASNLQGMNTEAFF. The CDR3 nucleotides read TGTGCCAGTAACCTCCAGGGAATGAACACTGAAGCTTTCTTT.

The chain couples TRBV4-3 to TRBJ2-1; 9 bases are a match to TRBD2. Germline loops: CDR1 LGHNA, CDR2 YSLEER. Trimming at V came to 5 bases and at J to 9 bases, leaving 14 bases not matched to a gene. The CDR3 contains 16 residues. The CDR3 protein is CASSSMVGGRAAEQFF. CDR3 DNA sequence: TGCGCCAGCAGCTCAATGGTTGGCGGGAGGGCGGCTGAGCAGTTCTTC.

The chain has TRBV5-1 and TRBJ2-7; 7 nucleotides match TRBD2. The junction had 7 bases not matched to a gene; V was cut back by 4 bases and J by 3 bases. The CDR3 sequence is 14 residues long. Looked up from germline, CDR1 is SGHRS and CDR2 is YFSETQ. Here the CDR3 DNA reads TGCGCCAGCAGCCCAAACCGGGACTACTACGAGCAGTACTTC. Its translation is CASSPNRDYYEQYF.

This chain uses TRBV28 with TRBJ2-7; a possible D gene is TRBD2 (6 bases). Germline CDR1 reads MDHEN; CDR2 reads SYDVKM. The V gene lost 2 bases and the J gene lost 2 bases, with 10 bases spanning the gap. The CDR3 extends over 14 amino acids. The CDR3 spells CASSLNGGTYEQYF. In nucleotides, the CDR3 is TGTGCCAGCAGTTTAAATGGCGGGACCTACGAGCAGTACTTC.

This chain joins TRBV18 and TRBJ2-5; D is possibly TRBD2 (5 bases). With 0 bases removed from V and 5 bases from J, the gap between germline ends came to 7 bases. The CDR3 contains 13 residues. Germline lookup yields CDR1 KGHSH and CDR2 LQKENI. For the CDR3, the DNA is TGTGCCAGCTCACCACCCGGGGTGGAGACCCAGTACTTC. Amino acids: CASSPPGVETQYF. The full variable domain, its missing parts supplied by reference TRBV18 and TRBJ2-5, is NAGVMQNPRHLVRRRGQEARLRCSPMKGHSHVYWYRQLPEEGLKFMVYLQKENIIDESGMPKERFSAEFPKEGPSILRIQQVVRGDSAAYFCASSPPGVETQYFGPGTRLLVL.